The 22 T cell receptor beta chains in this list originate from one sample, sequenced in a study of CD8+CD57+ T cells in acquired aplastic anemia. TCR beta VDJ and CDR3 were profiled, and genomic DNA was the template. TCRdb itself ran the reads through MiXCR, one entry per CDR3 protein. The repertoire has some 92,000 distinct CDR3 sequences, about 67% of them found once; the top ten carry roughly two thirds. Patients chosen for sequencing had shown CD8+CD57+ cell expansion by flow cytometry. Specimen: sorted CD4+, CD8+, or CD8+CD57+ T cells (not recorded which) from PBMCs. The receptors stem from a human donor with aplastic anemia.

This clonotype turned up a few times. The chain uses TRBV20-1 and TRBJ2-5; 10 positions match TRBD2. The V segment lost 6 bases and the J segment 4 bases; nucleotides outside the gene matches: 5. The CDR3 has 13 residues. Germline CDR1 and CDR2: DFQATT and SNEGSKA (reference sequence). CDR3 loop: CSAIAGGVETQYF. CDR3 nucleotides: TGCAGTGCCATAGCGGGGGGCGTAGAGACCCAGTACTTC.

J is TRBJ1-3 and V is TRBV20-1; D not certain. Trimming took off 4 bases at V and 7 bases at J, with 8 bases between the two ends. Per the germline V gene, CDR1 is DFQATT and CDR2 is SNEGSKA (reference sequence). The CDR3 is made up of 11 amino acids. CDR3 in DNA: TGCAGTGCTACGACATCCAACACCATATATTTT. Protein: CSATTSNTIYF.

This rearrangement joins TRBV5-1 to TRBJ1-2; unclear D gene. Trimming stripped 0 bases from V and 0 bases from J, with 6 bases between. The length of the CDR3 is 14 residues. Per germline, CDR1 SGHRS and CDR2 YFSETQ. CDR3 sequence (DNA): TGCGCCAGCAGCTTGGACATTTCTAACTATGGCTACACCTTC. Translation: CASSLDISNYGYTF. Full variable domain (remainder filled in from reference TRBV5-1 and TRBJ1-2): KAGVTQTPRYLIKTRGQQVTLSCSPISGHRSVSWYQQTPGQGLQFLFEYFSETQRNKGNFPGRFSGRQFSNSRSEMNVSTLELGDSALYLCASSLDISNYGYTFGSGTRLTVV.

V usage is TRBV15 and J usage is TRBJ1-2; D possibly corresponds to TRBD1 (5 bases). Germline V gives CDR1 LNHNV, CDR2 YYDKDF (reference sequence). V lost 3 bases to trimming and J lost 8 bases, with 22 bases between them. The CDR3 sequence is 16 residues long. CDR3 loop: CATSRGRDGGVRGYTF. The CDR3 DNA reads TGTGCCACCAGCAGGGGACGCGACGGTGGGGTTAGGGGCTACACCTTC.

The chain employs TRBV11-2 and TRBJ2-3; D perhaps matches TRBD1 (6 bases). The V end was cut by 7 bases, the J end by 3 bases, with 17 bases between. CDR1 is SGHAT and CDR2 is FQNNGV in the germline V gene. The CDR3 is 15 residues long. CDR3 protein: CASISGVVGTDTQYF. The CDR3, as DNA: TGTGCCAGCATCTCAGGGGTAGTAGGTACAGATACGCAGTATTTT.

The chain links TRBV7-2 to TRBJ2-3; 9 bases are a match to TRBD2. The CDR3 totals 14 residues. Germline V gene data show CDR1 as SGHTA and CDR2 as FQGNSA. The V segment lost 2 bases and the J segment 4 bases; nucleotides outside the gene matches: 1. The CDR3 reads CASSLLAGADTQYF. As DNA, the CDR3 is TGTGCCAGCAGCTTATTAGCGGGAGCAGATACGCAGTATTTT.

The chain uses TRBV20-1 and TRBJ2-7, with D tentatively TRBD2 (6 bases). The CDR3 length is 13 residues. V gave up 3 bases and J gave up 5 bases, with 14 bases separating them. Germline-derived CDR1 and CDR2 are DFQATT and SNEGSKA (reference sequence). The CDR3 DNA reads as TGCAGTGCTAGTTCGGGGGTAGTAAACGAGCAGTACTTC. Translation: CSASSGVVNEQYF.

This chain joins TRBV2 and TRBJ2-1; 10 bases match TRBD1. The ends lost 6 bases at V and 6 bases at J; junction bases unmatched: 5. Looked up from germline, CDR1 is SNHLY and CDR2 is FYNNEI. There are 14 residues in the CDR3. DNA of the CDR3: TGTGCCAGCAGGGGGACAGGGGCCTTCAATGAGCAGTTCTTC. Its translation is CASRGTGAFNEQFF. Together with reference TRBV2 and TRBJ2-1, the CDR3 gives the full variable domain: EPEVTQTPSHQVTQMGQEVILRCVPISNHLYFYWYRQILGQKVEFLVSFYNNEISEKSEIFDDQFSVERPDGSNFTLKIRSTKLEDSAMYFCASRGTGAFNEQFFGPGTRLTVL.

In its sample, this clonotype was seen a few times. The gene calls are TRBV15 and TRBJ2-7; D tentatively fits TRBD1 or TRBD2 (5 bases each). Germline V gives CDR1 LNHNV, CDR2 YYDKDF (reference sequence). The CDR3 is 19 residues long. Trimming pared 0 bases from V and 2 bases from J, leaving 23 bases between. The CDR3 DNA follows: TGTGCCACCAGCAGAGACGGAACCGGTGGGGCGGGCCGTGCCTACGAGCAGTACTTC. Encoded protein: CATSRDGTGGAGRAYEQYF.

The CDR3: CASSIAAGGWDQYF. CDR3 coding DNA: TGTGCCAGTAGTATAGCCGCAGGAGGTTGGGACCAGTACTTC. V and J are TRBV19 and TRBJ2-5, with a weak D call TRBD2 (5 bases). V lost 1 base and J lost 10, with 16 bases in between. Germline V gene lookup returns CDR1 LNHDA and CDR2 SQIVND (reference sequence). This CDR3 has 14 residues.

The chain recombines TRBV7-8 with TRBJ2-1; either TRBD1 or TRBD2 may fit D (5 bases each). Deletions cut 7 bases from V and 0 bases from J, with 13 bases between. The V gene's germline CDR1 is SGHVS and CDR2 FQNEAQ. The CDR3 runs 15 residues. The CDR3 bases are TGTGCCAGCACCGCAGGGACGACCTCCTACAATGAGCAGTTCTTC. Protein product: CASTAGTTSYNEQFF.

The CDR3 sequence is CATSRELAFTDTQYF. The DNA of the CDR3 is TGTGCCACCAGCAGAGAACTAGCCTTCACAGATACGCAGTATTTT. J is TRBJ2-3 and V is TRBV15; D is possibly TRBD2 (6 bases). The germline V gene has CDR1 LNHNV and CDR2 YYDKDF (reference sequence). The CDR3 runs 15 residues. The V gene lost 0 bases and the J gene lost 2 bases, with 9 bases spanning the gap.

This clonotype was seen a few times. The CDR3 sequence: CATSETPKTGHKETQYF. In DNA, the CDR3 is TGTGCCACCAGTGAGACCCCCAAGACAGGACATAAAGAGACCCAGTACTTC. The chain has TRBV24-1 and TRBJ2-5; maybe TRBD1 (6 bases). Between the trimmed V and J ends, which lost 4 bases and 3 bases, there was a span of 20 bases. Germline V lookup: CDR1 KGHDR, CDR2 SFDVKD. The CDR3 totals 17 residues.

This chain links TRBV20-1 with TRBJ1-4; possibly TRBD1 for D (6 bases). Trimming stripped 6 bases from V and 2 bases from J, with 13 bases between. Germline loops: CDR1 DFQATT, CDR2 SNEGSKA (reference sequence). The CDR3 is 14 residues long. CDR3 sequence reads: CSARRGATNEKLFF. In DNA, the CDR3 is TGCAGTGCCCGACGGGGGGCGACTAATGAAAAACTGTTTTTT.

The chain links TRBV10-2 to TRBJ2-3; TRBD2 agrees at 11 bases. Per the germline V gene, CDR1 is WSHSY and CDR2 is SAAADI. The CDR3 covers 16 residues. Trimming at V came to 2 bases and at J to 3 bases, leaving 4 bases not matched to a gene. CDR3 bases: TGCGCCAGCAGTGAGCCCTCTAGCGGGGGGACAGATACGCAGTATTTT. It codes for CASSEPSSGGTDTQYF.

This clonotype was counted many times. This chain links TRBV12-3 or TRBV12-4 with TRBJ2-5; 14 bases match TRBD2. The ends lost 8 bases at V and 5 bases at J; junction bases unmatched: 4. The CDR3 consists of 14 residues. This CDR3 is CASGTSGRYETQYF. The CDR3 DNA reads TGTGCCAGCGGGACTAGCGGGAGATATGAGACCCAGTACTTC.

The table lists this clonotype with many counts. Here the CDR3 reads CATSSTRGTGNEKLFF. In DNA form, the CDR3 reads TGTGCCACCAGCAGTACCCGGGGGACAGGGAATGAAAAACTGTTTTTT. The J gene is TRBJ1-4, the V gene TRBV15; TRBD1 agrees at 9 bases. Looked up from germline, CDR1 is LNHNV and CDR2 is YYDKDF (reference sequence). The V segment lost 3 bases and the J segment 5 bases; nucleotides outside the gene matches: 7. The CDR3 extends over 16 amino acids.

The J gene is TRBJ2-7, the V gene TRBV7-2; 8 bases map to TRBD1. The junction had 6 bases not matched to a gene; V was cut back by 5 bases and J by 3 bases. Germline-derived CDR1 and CDR2 are SGHTA and FQGNSA. There are 14 residues in the CDR3. Written as DNA, the CDR3 is TGTGCCAGCAGCCGGACAGGGTCGGGCTACGAGCAGTACTTC. This encodes CASSRTGSGYEQYF.

J is TRBJ1-1 and V is TRBV29-1, with D possibly TRBD1 on 5 matching bases. The CDR3 sequence is 13 residues long. Germline CDR1 and CDR2: SQVTM and ANQGSEA. V dropped 4 bases and J dropped 2 bases, with 11 bases sitting between them. CDR3 sequence reads: CSVGQGPNTEAFF. CDR3 in DNA: TGCAGCGTTGGTCAGGGCCCTAACACTGAAGCTTTCTTT.

This clonotype was seen a handful of times. The chain couples TRBV19 to TRBJ1-2, with D possibly TRBD1 on 5 matching bases. Germline V gives CDR1 LNHDA, CDR2 SQIVND (reference sequence). V lost 6 bases and J lost 4, with 12 bases in between. The CDR3 length is 13 residues. This CDR3 reads CASRDGTPYGYTF. DNA of the CDR3: TGTGCCAGTAGAGACGGGACTCCCTATGGCTACACCTTC.

V and J are TRBV20-1 and TRBJ2-1; D is perhaps TRBD2 (7 bases). CDR3 length: 13 amino acids. The germline V and J ends were trimmed by 2 bases and 9 bases, with 14 bases remaining between them. Germline CDR1 is DFQATT and CDR2 is SNEGSKA (reference sequence). CDR3 in DNA: TGCAGTGCTAGACTCGGGGGGCGCGGTGAGCAGTTCTTC. Its protein is CSARLGGRGEQFF.

The chain uses TRBV24-1 and TRBJ2-1; D is unresolved. The length of the CDR3 is 16 residues. The V end lost 4 bases, the J end lost 7 bases, and 19 bases lay between the germline ends. Germline values: CDR1 KGHDR, CDR2 SFDVKD. Here the CDR3 DNA reads TGTGCCACCAGTGACCGGGCAAGATTCGGGCGGAATGAGCAGTTCTTC. Residues: CATSDRARFGRNEQFF.